This TCR beta chain was documented in a study of T cell repertoires in cytomegalovirus infection. As for the study in general: Signatures in public TCR beta sequences pointed to both CMV infection and matching HLA type. Study-wide points: CMV-specific HLA-C-restricted TCR beta clonotypes dominated the ex vivo response.

Using its own MiXCR run on the reads, TCRdb lists one record per CDR3 protein. The sample records fewer than 950,000 distinct CDR3 sequences, around a third being singletons. The CDR3 extends over 16 amino acids. The germline CDR1 and CDR2 sequences are KGHSH and LQKENI. V shed 4 bases and J shed 6 bases, with 19 bases lying between them. In regard to this clonotype: What it binds is not known.

The material sequenced was cultured CD8+ T cells from PBMCs, taken from culture after CMV antigen stimulation. V usage is TRBV18 and J usage is TRBJ2-1; perhaps TRBD2 as D (6 bases). The source is a human donor in good health (CMV status not recorded). Some clones in this sample may be carry-over from other donors' samples. The CDR3: CASSLTLRLEGNEQFF. The CDR3 region has the DNA TGTGCCAGCTCACTCACATTGCGACTAGAAGGCAATGAGCAGTTCTTC.